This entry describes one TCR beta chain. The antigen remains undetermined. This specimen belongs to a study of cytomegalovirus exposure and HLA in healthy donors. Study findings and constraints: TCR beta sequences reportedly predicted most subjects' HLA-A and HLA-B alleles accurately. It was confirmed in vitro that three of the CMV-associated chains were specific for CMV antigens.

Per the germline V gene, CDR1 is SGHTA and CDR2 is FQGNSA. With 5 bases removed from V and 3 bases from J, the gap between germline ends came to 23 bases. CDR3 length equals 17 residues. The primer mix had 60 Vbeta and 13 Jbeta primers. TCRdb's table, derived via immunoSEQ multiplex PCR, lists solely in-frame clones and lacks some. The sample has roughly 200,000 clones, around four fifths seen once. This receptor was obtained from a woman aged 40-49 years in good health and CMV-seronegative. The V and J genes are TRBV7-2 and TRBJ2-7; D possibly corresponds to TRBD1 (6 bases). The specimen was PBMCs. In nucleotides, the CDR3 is TGTGCCAGCAGCATATCGAAAATACAGGGAAGCGGCTACGAGCAGTACTTC. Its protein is CASSISKIQGSGYEQYF.